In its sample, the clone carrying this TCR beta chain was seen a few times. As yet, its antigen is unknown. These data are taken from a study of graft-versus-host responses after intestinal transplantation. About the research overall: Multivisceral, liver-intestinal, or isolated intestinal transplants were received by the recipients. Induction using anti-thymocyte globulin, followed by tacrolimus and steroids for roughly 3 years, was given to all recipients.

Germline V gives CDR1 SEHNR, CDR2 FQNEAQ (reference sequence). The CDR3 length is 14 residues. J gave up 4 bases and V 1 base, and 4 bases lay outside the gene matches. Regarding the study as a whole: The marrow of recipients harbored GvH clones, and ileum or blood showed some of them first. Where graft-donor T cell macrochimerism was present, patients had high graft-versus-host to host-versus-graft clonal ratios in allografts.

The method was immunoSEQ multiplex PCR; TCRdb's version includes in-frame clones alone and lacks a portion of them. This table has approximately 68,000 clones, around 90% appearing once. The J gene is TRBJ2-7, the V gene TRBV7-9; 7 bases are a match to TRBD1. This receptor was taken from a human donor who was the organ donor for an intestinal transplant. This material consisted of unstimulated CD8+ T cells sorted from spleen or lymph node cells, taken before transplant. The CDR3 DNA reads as TGTGCCAGCAGCTTAGGAGGGGGCCTTTACGAGCAGTACGTC. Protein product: CASSLGGGLYEQYV.